This paragraph reports one TCR beta chain. Its antigen is currently unknown. The test was conducted at deep level. Libraries were prepared by immunoSEQ multiplex PCR; TCRdb keeps only in-frame clonotypes and omits some of them. The profile shows approximately 1,000,000 clones, about four fifths of them singletons. This entry is derived from a study of shared clonotypes between healthy human individuals. Germline CDR1 reads MNHNS; CDR2 reads SASEGT. The V segment lost 7 bases and the J segment 3 bases; nucleotides outside the gene matches: 5. CDR3 length: 14 amino acids. Study-wide points: A handful of donors held about 4.6% of naive CD4 clonotypes in common.

This receptor was obtained from a man in his late teens or twenties in good health. Some clones in this sample may be carry-over from other donors' samples. The specimen was memory CD4+ T cells from PBMCs. The subset is: CD45RA-negative fraction. The V call is TRBV6-1, the J call TRBJ2-2, with 7 bases identical to TRBD1. The DNA for the CDR3 is TGTGCCAGCATTTACAGGGGTTACACCGGGGAGCTGTTTTTT. Its protein is CASIYRGYTGELFF.